Listed below are T cell receptor beta chains from one sample, sequenced in a study of blood T cell repertoires in COVID-19. The assay was immunoSEQ multiplex PCR, and TCRdb's table has in-frame clones only and misses some. The sample includes tens of thousands of clones, approximately 91% of them seen just once. The sample was peripheral blood. Receptors originate from a human donor in a cohort sampled during active COVID-19. The donor label of this sample is uncertain. The CDR3 runs from the conserved cysteine through the conserved F or W. D genes are given only for firm matches. Clone size is not always given. Where it is, it says once, few, many or a class for expanded clones.

CDR3 protein | CDR3 DNA | clone size | J gene | V gene | D gene
CASSMAIGRGQPQHF | TGTGCCAGTAGTATGGCGATTGGAAGAGGCCAGCCCCAGCATTTT | once | TRBJ1-5 | TRBV19 | .
CASSSLAGPGNEQFF | TGTGCCAGCAGTTCTCTAGCGGGCCCGGGGAATGAGCAGTTCTTC | once | TRBJ2-1 | TRBV11-2 | TRBD2
CATRDRGYEQYF | TGTGCCACCCGGGACAGGGGCTACGAGCAGTACTTC | . | TRBJ2-7 | TRBV19 | TRBD1
CASRRGFEQYF | TGTGCCAGTAGACGGGGGTTCGAGCAGTACTTC | once | TRBJ2-7 | TRBV19 | .
CATRRNGLAGGPDTQYF | TGTGCCACCCGACGAAATGGACTAGCGGGAGGGCCAGATACGCAGTATTTT | . | TRBJ2-3 | TRBV27 | TRBD2
CASSLRQGYGYTF | TGTGCCAGCAGTTTAAGACAGGGTTATGGCTACACCTTC | . | TRBJ1-2 | TRBV12-3/TRBV12-4 | TRBD1
CASSPPSREAYEQYF | TGTGCCAGCTCACCACCTAGCAGGGAGGCCTACGAGCAGTACTTC | few | TRBJ2-7 | TRBV18 | .
CASSEDRSYEQYF | TGTGCCAGCAGTGAAGACAGATCCTACGAGCAGTACTTC | once | TRBJ2-7 | TRBV25-1 | .
CASGRAGNTIYF | TGTGCCAGCGGGAGGGCCGGAAACACCATATATTTT | . | TRBJ1-3 | TRBV6-5 | .
CASSFNRDRSYEQYF | TGTGCCAGCAGTTTCAACCGGGACAGATCCTACGAGCAGTACTTC | . | TRBJ2-7 | TRBV27 | TRBD1
CASSYSAPSGSCYF | TGTGCCAGCAGTTACTCGGCCCCTAGCGGGAGTTGCTACTTC | . | TRBJ2-7 | TRBV6-2/TRBV6-3 | TRBD2
CASSATGVETQYF | TGTGCCAGCAGCGCGACAGGGGTCGAGACCCAGTACTTC | . | TRBJ2-5 | TRBV5-6 | TRBD1
CASSLRLGPDTQYF | TGTGCCAGCAGTTTACGGCTGGGCCCAGATACGCAGTATTTT | . | TRBJ2-3 | TRBV27 | .
CASSTSGQGALGYTF | TGTGCCAGTAGTACGTCAGGACAGGGTGCACTTGGCTACACCTTC | . | TRBJ1-2 | TRBV19 | TRBD1
CASSTDRSKNYGYTF | TGTGCCAGCTCAACAGACCGAAGTAAAAACTATGGCTACACCTTC | . | TRBJ1-2 | TRBV2 | .
CASSFGARAGELFF | TGCGCCAGCAGCTTCGGAGCCCGGGCCGGGGAGCTGTTTTTT | . | TRBJ2-2 | TRBV4-1 | .
CASSSGRMQGAADTQYF | TGCGCCAGCAGCTCGGGGCGAATGCAGGGGGCGGCAGATACGCAGTATTTT | . | TRBJ2-3 | TRBV5-1 | TRBD1
CAISRTSGSWYNEQFF | TGTGCCATCAGCCGGACTAGCGGGAGTTGGTACAATGAGCAGTTCTTC | . | TRBJ2-1 | TRBV10-3 | TRBD2
CASSRTAKRGYTF | TGTGCCAGCAGTCGGACAGCTAAACGAGGCTACACCTTC | . | TRBJ1-2 | TRBV27 | .
CASSVSSNLLPYEQYF | TGTGCCAGCAGCGTATCTAGTAACCTCCTTCCCTACGAGCAGTACTTC | . | TRBJ2-7 | TRBV9 | .
CASSEVWARSNQPQHF | TGTGCCAGCAGTGAAGTCTGGGCCCGTAGCAATCAGCCCCAGCATTTT | . | TRBJ1-5 | TRBV6-1 | .
CASSLQGWETQYF | TGCGCCAGCAGCTTGCAGGGGTGGGAGACCCAGTACTTC | . | TRBJ2-5 | TRBV5-1 | .